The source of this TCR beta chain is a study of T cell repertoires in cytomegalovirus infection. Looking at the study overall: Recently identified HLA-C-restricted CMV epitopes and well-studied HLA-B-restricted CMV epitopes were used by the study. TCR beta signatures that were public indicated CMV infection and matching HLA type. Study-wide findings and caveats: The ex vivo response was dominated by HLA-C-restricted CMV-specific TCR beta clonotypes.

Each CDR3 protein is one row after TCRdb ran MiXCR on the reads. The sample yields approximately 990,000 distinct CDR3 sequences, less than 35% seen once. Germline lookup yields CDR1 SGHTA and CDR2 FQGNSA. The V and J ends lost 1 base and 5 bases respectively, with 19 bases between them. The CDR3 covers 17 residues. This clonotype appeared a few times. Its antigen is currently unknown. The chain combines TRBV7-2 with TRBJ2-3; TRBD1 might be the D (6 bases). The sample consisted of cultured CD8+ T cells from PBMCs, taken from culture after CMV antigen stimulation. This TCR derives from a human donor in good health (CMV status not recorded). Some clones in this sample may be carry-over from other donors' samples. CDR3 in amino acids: CASSLVWDKWVEDTQYF. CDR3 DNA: TGTGCCAGCAGCTTAGTATGGGACAAGTGGGTGGAAGATACGCAGTATTTT.